This TCR beta chain was recovered during a study of blood T cell repertoires in COVID-19. The germline gives CDR1 SGHRS, CDR2 YFSETQ. V shed 4 bases and J shed 4 bases, with 18 bases lying between them. There are 15 residues in the CDR3. TCRdb's copy holds only in-frame clones and misses some; the assay was immunoSEQ multiplex PCR. The table records some 300,000 clones, 88% of them present only once. Sequenced input: PBMCs or T cells enriched from blood (not recorded which). The clonotype comes from a woman aged 30 to 39 who had recovered from COVID-19. The chain uses TRBV5-1 and TRBJ2-7; possible D gene TRBD1, 5 bases. CDR3 coding DNA: TGCGCCAGCAGCGTAACAGGATCCGGAATTTACGAGCAGTACTTC. Translation: CASSVTGSGIYEQYF.